This passage covers 32 T cell receptor beta chains from one sample sequenced in a study of TIL therapy for anti-PD-1-resistant metastatic lung cancer. The immunoSEQ assay was v3. The repertoire was sequenced with immunoSEQ multiplex PCR; TCRdb's copy has only in-frame clones and lacks some. The table lists 10,000 to 12,000 clones, 56% of them singletons. As for time point: pre-treatment sample, taken before nivolumab and TIL therapy. Most excised metastases sampled were pleural nodules or supraclavicular lymph nodes. Here the sequenced sample was tumor tissue, taken at baseline. These receptor sequences come from a person between 30 and 80 years old with non-small cell lung cancer.

This clone was detected only a few times. The junction does not match germline at one end; this may be a read error. The V call is TRBV2, the J call TRBJ1-5; 10 bases match TRBD1. In germline, CDR1 is SNHLY, CDR2 FYNNEI. The CDR3 spans 13 residues. The chain's CDR3 is CASSLPGTGDFGF. The CDR3 coding sequence is TGTGCCAGCAGTTTACCCGGGACAGGGGACTTTGGGTTT. Full variable domain (rest looked up from reference TRBV2 and TRBJ1-5): EPEVTQTPSHQVTQMGQEVILRCVPISNHLYFYWYRQILGQKVEFLVSFYNNEISEKSEIFDDQFSVERPDGSNFTLKIRSTKLEDSAMYFCASSLPGTGDFGFGDGTRLSIL.

This clone was observed a single time. The rearrangement uses TRBV5-5 and TRBJ2-6; TRBD1 or TRBD2 may be the D gene (5 bases each). This CDR3 has 17 residues. V was clipped by 7 bases and J by 4 bases, with 21 bases between them. Germline assignment: CDR1 SGHKS and CDR2 YYEKEE (reference sequence). The CDR3 sequence is CASCPGAGAVGANVLTF. In DNA form, the CDR3 reads TGTGCCAGCTGCCCCGGGGCCGGGGCCGTCGGGGCCAACGTCCTGACTTTC.

This rearrangement joins TRBV27 to TRBJ1-5, with D unresolved. Per germline, CDR1 MNHEY and CDR2 SMNVEV (reference sequence). CDR3 length: 16 amino acids. V was cut by 1 base and J by 5 bases, with 15 bases left in between. The CDR3 spells CASSLFPHDPHQPQHF. As DNA, the CDR3 is TGTGCCAGCAGTTTATTTCCGCACGATCCCCATCAGCCCCAGCATTTT.

V usage is TRBV6-5 and J usage is TRBJ2-4; tentatively, D is TRBD1 (6 bases). The V and J ends lost 6 bases and 0 bases respectively, with 6 bases between them. From germline, CDR1 is MNHEY and CDR2 SVGAGI. CDR3 length equals 13 residues. CDR3 nucleotides: TGTGCCAGCAGGACAGGAGCCAAAAACATTCAGTACTTC. Its protein product is CASRTGAKNIQYF.

In this sample, this clone turned up a few times. J is TRBJ1-1 and V is TRBV27, with 7 positions matching TRBD1. This CDR3 is built from 13 residues. Germline assignment: CDR1 MNHEY and CDR2 SMNVEV (reference sequence). After removal of 6 bases from V and 8 bases from J, the junction contained 9 bases not matched to a gene. CDR3 protein: CASSPRQGGEAFF. The CDR3, as DNA: TGTGCCAGCAGCCCCCGACAGGGCGGCGAAGCTTTCTTT.

V is TRBV28 and J is TRBJ1-1, with D possibly TRBD1 on 5 matching bases. CDR1 MDHEN and CDR2 SYDVKM come from the germline V gene. Trimming took off 2 bases at V and 10 bases at J, with 11 bases between the two ends. This CDR3 spans 12 amino acids. The CDR3 loop reads CASSLPQGRAFF. CDR3 nucleotides: TGTGCCAGCAGTTTACCCCAGGGCAGAGCTTTCTTT.

The chain employs TRBV5-1 and TRBJ1-2; 7 bases are a match to TRBD1. V gave up 3 bases and J gave up 2 bases; unmatched junction bases: 7. CDR3 size: 15 residues. Looked up from germline, CDR1 is SGHRS and CDR2 is YFSETQ. Here the CDR3 reads CASSSTGNSNYGYTF. The CDR3 region has the DNA TGCGCCAGCAGCTCGACAGGGAATTCCAACTATGGCTACACCTTC.

V and J are TRBV4-1 and TRBJ1-1, with TRBD1 as a possible D gene (6 bases). Looked up from germline, CDR1 is MGHRA and CDR2 is YSYEKL. Deletions cut 4 bases from V and 0 bases from J, with 15 bases between. The CDR3 has 16 amino acids. Here the CDR3 reads CASSPRSGQMNTEAFF. The CDR3 nucleotides are TGCGCCAGCAGCCCCCGAAGCGGACAGATGAACACTGAAGCTTTCTTT.

J is TRBJ2-3 and V is TRBV4-1; 7 bases are shared with TRBD2. Germline values: CDR1 MGHRA, CDR2 YSYEKL. V lost 2 bases, J lost 7 bases, and 9 bases stayed unmatched. The CDR3 covers 15 residues. The CDR3 spells CASSQRGSLVNTQYF. The CDR3 DNA reads TGCGCCAGCAGCCAACGCGGGAGTCTCGTGAATACGCAGTATTTT.

The table lists this clone with a count of one. The chain employs TRBV6-5 and TRBJ2-3; possible D gene TRBD2, 5 bases. Germline loops: CDR1 MNHEY, CDR2 SVGAGI. V was trimmed by 6 bases and J by 0 bases, leaving 13 bases between them. This CDR3 region has 15 residues. CDR3 protein: CASRSRGFSTDTQYF. For the CDR3, the DNA is TGTGCCAGCAGGTCTAGAGGGTTTAGCACAGATACGCAGTATTTT.

A single count supports this clone. The genes are TRBV27 and TRBJ1-5; a weak D match, TRBD1 (5 bases). The germline V and J ends were trimmed by 1 base and 4 bases, with 11 bases remaining between them. The germline CDR1 and CDR2 sequences are MNHEY and SMNVEV (reference sequence). This CDR3 spans 15 amino acids. CDR3 loop: CASSLWSGKNQPQHF. The CDR3 DNA reads TGTGCCAGCAGTTTATGGTCAGGGAAGAATCAGCCCCAGCATTTT.

The chain's CDR3 is CASWSLVGALNTEAFF. The DNA for the CDR3 is TGTGCCAGCTGGTCTTTGGTGGGGGCTTTGAACACTGAAGCTTTCTTT. The V gene is TRBV28, the J gene TRBJ1-1, with D perhaps TRBD1 (6 bases). From germline, CDR1 is MDHEN and CDR2 SYDVKM. CDR3 size: 16 residues. The V end was cut by 8 bases, the J end by 0 bases, with 19 bases between.

This chain links TRBV10-3 with TRBJ1-4, with 7 bases identical to TRBD1. Germline trimming cut 7 bases from V and 7 bases from J; bases unmatched to any gene: 9. CDR1 is ENHRY and CDR2 is SYGVKD in the germline V gene. The CDR3 runs 14 residues. The CDR3: CAIKSDRESEKLFF. CDR3 sequence (DNA): TGTGCCATCAAGAGTGACAGGGAATCTGAAAAACTGTTTTTT.

Regarding this clone: The same CDR3 arises from other DNA sequences in this sample as well. This sequence joins TRBV7-3 and TRBJ2-5; the D is unclear. V was clipped by 2 bases and J by 4 bases, with 8 bases between them. The germline V gene has CDR1 SGHTA and CDR2 FQGTGA. CDR3 length equals 13 residues. CDR3 nucleotide sequence: TGTGCCAGCAGCTTATCCCTGGGAGAGACCCAGTACTTC. This sequence encodes CASSLSLGETQYF. The complete variable domain, with remaining parts taken from reference TRBV7-3 and TRBJ2-5, reads GAGVSQTPSNKVTEKGKYVELRCDPISGHTALYWYRQSLGQGPEFLIYFQGTGAADDSGLPNDRFFAVRPEGSVSTLKIQRTERGDSAVYLCASSLSLGETQYFGPGTRLLVL.

This clone was detected only a few times. The chain joins TRBV27 to TRBJ2-6; unclear D gene. Germline CDR1 is MNHEY and CDR2 is SMNVEV (reference sequence). The CDR3 loop spans 14 amino acids. Trimming cost V 3 bases and J 0 bases, with 3 bases left between them. CDR3 coding DNA: TGTGCCAGCAGTTTCAGCTCTGGGGCCAACGTCCTGACTTTC. Translated, it gives CASSFSSGANVLTF.

This clone is large in the sample. J is TRBJ2-2 and V is TRBV7-3, with TRBD2 matching over 7 bases. Trimming took 8 bases from V and 2 from J; bases not matched to a gene: 2. The CDR3 is made up of 13 amino acids. Germline V gene data show CDR1 as SGHTA and CDR2 as FQGTGA. The CDR3 protein is CASGTTNTGELFF. Here the CDR3 DNA reads TGTGCCAGCGGGACTACTAACACCGGGGAGCTGTTTTTT.

There are a few counts of this clone. The gene calls are TRBV29-1 and TRBJ2-3; D possibly corresponds to TRBD2 (6 bases). The germline V gene encodes CDR1 SQVTM and CDR2 ANQGSEA. V was shortened by 7 bases and J by 5 bases, with 16 bases between the two germline ends. The CDR3 is 13 amino acids. Here the CDR3 DNA reads TGCAGCGGGCGACTAGTGGCCGGAGATACGCAGTATTTT. It codes for CSGRLVAGDTQYF.

This clone is classed as medium-sized. The chain recombines TRBV5-1 with TRBJ2-5, with a weak D call TRBD2 (6 bases). Germline CDR1 reads SGHRS; CDR2 reads YFSETQ. V was clipped by 0 bases and J by 3 bases, with 9 bases between them. This CDR3 is built from 14 residues. The CDR3 loop reads CASSLVPGEETQYF. For the CDR3, the DNA is TGCGCCAGCAGCTTGGTTCCGGGGGAAGAGACCCAGTACTTC.

This clone was counted only a few times. J is TRBJ1-1 and V is TRBV6-1, with 9 bases identical to TRBD1. CDR1 is MNHNS and CDR2 is SASEGT in the germline V gene. V dropped 7 bases and J dropped 4; count of bases not matched to a gene: 10. CDR3 length equals 15 residues. The CDR3 here is CASNHRGRGSTEAFF. As DNA, the CDR3 is TGTGCCAGCAACCACAGGGGGCGCGGGTCCACTGAAGCTTTCTTT.

This clone was observed a handful of times. The chain is built from TRBV4-1 and TRBJ1-2; TRBD1 is a possible D gene (6 bases). V lost 1 base and J 7 bases, leaving 31 bases between the germline ends. The germline CDR1 and CDR2 sequences are MGHRA and YSYEKL. There are 20 residues in the CDR3. The CDR3 sequence is CASSQARIGWQGYTLSGYTF. As DNA, the CDR3 is TGCGCCAGCAGCCAAGCCCGGATCGGGTGGCAGGGGTACACCCTCAGTGGCTACACCTTC.

In its sample, this clone was seen a few times. The chain combines TRBV10-3 with TRBJ1-5; D call uncertain. Germline CDR1 reads ENHRY; CDR2 reads SYGVKD. There are 12 residues in the CDR3. Trimming took 3 bases from V and 4 from J, leaving 4 bases between them. In DNA form, the CDR3 reads TGTGCCATCAGTGATAGTAATCAGCCCCAGCATTTT. Translated: CAISDSNQPQHF.

The chain has TRBV11-2 and TRBJ2-1; 10 positions agree with TRBD2. The germline CDR1 and CDR2 sequences are SGHAT and FQNNGV. The ends lost 3 bases at V and 0 bases at J; junction bases unmatched: 2. The CDR3 has 16 amino acids. CDR3 region: CASSLGLATSYNEQFF. For the CDR3, the DNA is TGTGCCAGCAGCTTGGGACTAGCGACCTCCTACAATGAGCAGTTCTTC.

V is TRBV2 and J is TRBJ2-7, with 7 bases lining up with TRBD2. Per the germline V gene, CDR1 is SNHLY and CDR2 is FYNNEI. The CDR3 runs 15 residues. Trimming cost V 5 bases and J 0 bases; bases outside gene matches: 7. The CDR3 here is CASSYSSGTSYEQYF. CDR3 coding DNA: TGTGCCAGCAGTTACTCGAGCGGGACCTCCTACGAGCAGTACTTC.

This clone showed up just a few times. The chain uses TRBV6-5 and TRBJ2-3, with D tentatively TRBD2 (5 bases). Trimming removed 7 bases at V and 4 bases at J, with 15 bases between. CDR3 size: 14 residues. CDR1 and CDR2 from the germline V gene are MNHEY and SVGAGI. CDR3 DNA: TGTGCCAGCATTGCTCCATCCGGGGCAGATACGCAGTATTTT. Encoded protein: CASIAPSGADTQYF.

Comment on this clone: One end of the junction does not line up with germline, which may come from a read error. This chain uses TRBV4-1 with TRBJ2-1; the D is unclear. CDR1 and CDR2 from the germline V gene are MGHRA and YSYEKL. The CDR3 sequence is 13 residues long. CDR3 region: CASSLGQYNEQFF. The CDR3 region has the DNA TGTGCCAGCAGCTTAGGGCAGTACAATGAGCAGTTCTTC.

This clone was counted between two and nine times. The V gene is TRBV7-3, the J gene TRBJ2-2; TRBD2 agrees at 10 bases. Germline CDR1 reads SGHTA; CDR2 reads FQGTGA. The CDR3 is 16 residues long. J was trimmed by 0 bases and V by 8 bases; bases with no gene match: 6. The CDR3 spells CASSPSGSSNTGELFF. The DNA of the CDR3 is TGTGCCAGCTCCCCTAGCGGGAGCTCGAACACCGGGGAGCTGTTTTTT. Full variable domain (rest looked up from reference TRBV7-3 and TRBJ2-2): GAGVSQTPSNKVTEKGKYVELRCDPISGHTALYWYRQSLGQGPEFLIYFQGTGAADDSGLPNDRFFAVRPEGSVSTLKIQRTERGDSAVYLCASSPSGSSNTGELFFGEGSRLTVL.

This chain links TRBV2 with TRBJ1-1, with 9 bases that match TRBD1. CDR1 is SNHLY and CDR2 is FYNNEI in the germline V gene. V gave up 6 bases and J gave up 2 bases; unmatched junction bases: 4. The CDR3 is 14 amino acids. The CDR3 DNA sequence: TGTGCCAGCAGCCAACAGGGGGCAAACACTGAAGCTTTCTTT. Its protein product is CASSQQGANTEAFF. The whole variable domain, filled in from reference TRBV2 and TRBJ1-1, reads EPEVTQTPSHQVTQMGQEVILRCVPISNHLYFYWYRQILGQKVEFLVSFYNNEISEKSEIFDDQFSVERPDGSNFTLKIRSTKLEDSAMYFCASSQQGANTEAFFGQGTRLTVV.

The V gene is TRBV28, the J gene TRBJ1-2; D is unresolved. The CDR3 covers 14 residues. Germline V CDR1 and CDR2: MDHEN, SYDVKM. The V and J ends lost 7 bases and 1 base respectively, with 13 bases between them. CDR3 nucleotides: TGTGCCAGCAATGCAGCTTCTTATAACTATGGCTACACCTTC. It yields the protein CASNAASYNYGYTF.

This chain links TRBV5-8 with TRBJ2-3; D gene unclear. Germline CDR1 is SGHTS and CDR2 is YDEGEE. Trimming pared 0 bases from V and 4 bases from J, leaving 3 bases between. This CDR3 is built from 12 residues. CDR3 bases: TGTGCCAGCAGCTTGGTGTCAGATACGCAGTATTTT. It specifies CASSLVSDTQYF.

In this sample, this clone turned up a few times. The rearrangement joins TRBV2 to TRBJ2-3; D gene uncertain. V lost 7 bases to trimming and J lost 2 bases, with 7 bases between them. This CDR3 contains 12 residues. Germline values: CDR1 SNHLY, CDR2 FYNNEI. Here the CDR3 DNA reads TGTGCCAGCACCGAGTACACAGATACGCAGTATTTT. It specifies CASTEYTDTQYF.

A word on this clone: A read error may produce the germline difference seen at one junction end. This chain joins TRBV12-5 and TRBJ2-3; 12 bases are shared with TRBD2. The CDR3 extends over 17 amino acids. CDR1 and CDR2 (germline): LGHNT, FRNRAP. The CDR3 nucleotides read TGTGCTAGTGGTTTGACGCCGACTAGCGGGAGTCCAGATACACAGTATTTT. Translation: CASGLTPTSGSPDTQYF.

The CDR3 DNA follows: TGTGCCAGCAGTTTGTTTGGTACCGGGGAGCTGTTTTTT. Translating it yields CASSLFGTGELFF. The chain uses TRBV9 and TRBJ2-2; D not resolved. This CDR3 region has 13 residues. Germline loops: CDR1 SGDLS, CDR2 YYNGEE. Trimming removed 5 bases at V and 5 bases at J, with 10 bases between. Looking up the rest from reference TRBV9 and TRBJ2-2 gives the full variable domain: DSGVTQTPKHLITATGQRVTLRCSPRSGDLSVYWYQQSLDQGLQFLIQYYNGEERAKGNILERFSAQQFPDLHSELNLSSLELGDSALYFCASSLFGTGELFFGEGSRLTVL.